The rows below give T cell receptor beta chains drawn from one sample of a study of technical replicates of blood from several donors. Produced via immunoSEQ multiplex PCR; TCRdb's table is partial and in-frame only. The sample records some 48,000 clones, about 90% being singletons. The specimen sequenced was PBMCs. The receptor source for this set is a human donor in good health. Some clones in this sample may be carry-over from other donors' samples. CDR3s include the opening cysteine and the closing phenylalanine or tryptophan. D genes are given only for firm matches. Expanded clones get a size class; other rows say once, few or many, or leave the size out.

V gene	clone size	D gene	J gene	CDR3 DNA	CDR3 protein
TRBV14	-	TRBD2	TRBJ2-7	TGTGCCAGCAGCTCTCGGACTAGCGGGGGGGCCAATTTCTACGAGCAGTACTTC	CASSSRTSGGANFYEQYF
TRBV25-1	-	TRBD2	TRBJ2-5	TGTGCCAGCAGATTCGGGGGGGTTAGAGAGACCCAGTACTTC	CASRFGGVRETQYF
TRBV9	-	TRBD2	TRBJ2-5	TGTGCCAGCAGCGTAGCTAGCGGGCAAGAGACCCAGTACTTC	CASSVASGQETQYF
TRBV6-1	-	TRBD1	TRBJ2-4	TGTGCCAGCAGTGAGACAGGGGGCGATTCGGGAATAGCCAAAAACATTCAGTACTTC	CASSETGGDSGIAKNIQYF
TRBV10-3	-	-	TRBJ2-1	TGTGCCATCAGTGTTTCTCAGAATGAGCAGTTCTTC	CAISVSQNEQFF
TRBV15	-	TRBD2	TRBJ2-5	TGTGCCACCAGGTCAGATCGGGGGGCCCAGTACTTC	CATRSDRGAQYF
TRBV4-1	-	-	TRBJ1-2	TGCGCCAGCAGCCAAGAGATGGCGAGGCAAAACTATGGCTACACCTTC	CASSQEMARQNYGYTF
TRBV7-9	once	-	TRBJ2-2	TGTGCCAGCAGCACCACAGGGAACACCGGGGAGCTGTTTTTT	CASSTTGNTGELFF
TRBV21-1	-	-	TRBJ1-5	TGTGCCAGCAGCAAAGGAACAGGGGGCGAAAGGAGCAATCAGCCCCAGCATTTT	CASSKGTGGERSNQPQHF
TRBV19	-	TRBD2	TRBJ2-2	TGTGCCAGTAGCCCGGGGCCTGCGGGAGGCACCGGGGAGCTGTTTTTT	CASSPGPAGGTGELFF
TRBV11-2	-	TRBD1	TRBJ1-5	TGTGCCAGCAGCCGGACAGGGGGCAGCAATCAGCCCCAGCATTTT	CASSRTGGSNQPQHF
TRBV25-1	once	-	TRBJ2-5	TGTGCCAGCAGTGAATCGAGGGTACTCCAAGAGACCCAGTACTTC	CASSESRVLQETQYF
TRBV2	-	TRBD2	TRBJ2-1	TGTGCCAGTGGCAAGCGGGAGGCTGATGAGCAGTTCTTC	CASGKREADEQFF
TRBV10-3	-	TRBD1	TRBJ2-7	TGTGCCATCAGTGAGTCGAGAGGGGGCCCCTACGAGCAGTACTTC	CAISESRGGPYEQYF
TRBV6-1	-	TRBD2	TRBJ2-1	TGTGCCAGCAGTTTAACTAGCGGGAGTACACGGGAGCAGTTCTTC	CASSLTSGSTREQFF
TRBV25-1	-	TRBD1	TRBJ2-7	TGTGCCAGCAGTGGGGACAGGGGAAACTACGAGCAGTACTTC	CASSGDRGNYEQYF
TRBV6-1	-	TRBD1	TRBJ2-5	TGTGCCGCCTACCCGGGGACAGGGGGTCGGGAGACCCAGTACTTC	CAAYPGTGGRETQYF
TRBV7-2	-	TRBD2	TRBJ2-5	TGTGCCAGCAGCCCGGCGGGGGGGGAGACCCAGTACTTC	CASSPAGGETQYF
TRBV7-9	-	-	TRBJ2-3	TGTGCCAGCGGTACGACCGGGACACGGTCAAGCACAGATACGCAGTATTTT	CASGTTGTRSSTDTQYF
TRBV1	-	-	TRBJ2-5	TGCACCAGCAGCCCTTGGGGGGAAGTCCAAGAGACCCAGTACTTC	CTSSPWGEVQETQYF
TRBV7-9	-	-	TRBJ1-2	TGTGCCAGCAGCCCAGGACAGAATCCCCACTATGGCTACACCTTC	CASSPGQNPHYGYTF
TRBV19	once	TRBD2	TRBJ2-2	TGTGCCAGTCGACTAGCTAACACCGGGGAGCTGTTTTTT	CASRLANTGELFF
TRBV2	-	-	TRBJ1-1	TGTGCCAGCACGGCGGTACCAAACACTGAAGCTTTCTTT	CASTAVPNTEAFF
TRBV4-3	-	TRBD2	TRBJ2-1	TGCGCCAGCAGCCCGCTAGCGGGGGGGCACAATGAGCAGTTCTTC	CASSPLAGGHNEQFF
TRBV7-2	once	-	TRBJ1-2	TGTGCCAGCAGCCTCGACACCCGGGGCTACACCTTC	CASSLDTRGYTF
TRBV7-8	-	-	TRBJ1-2	TGTGCCAGCAGCACACTAGGGAGCAGGCTTAACTATGGCTACACCTTC	CASSTLGSRLNYGYTF